The clone carrying this TCR beta chain was counted only a few times. Antigen: not known. Trimming cost V 2 bases and J 0 bases, with 12 bases left between them. The V gene's germline CDR1 is SGHRS and CDR2 YFSETQ. This CDR3 contains 16 residues. Time point reported: pre-sensitization, week 0. Treatment reported: therapeutic diphenylcyclopropenone sensitization with weekly scalp DPC. The data originate from a study of human T cells and chemical hapten exposure. Turning to the study itself: Each patch test put 0.01% DPC on the upper back, and results were read at 6 days.

Study results and caveats: Donors, who had alopecia, may show an immune response that differs from healthy people's.

Individual cDNA molecules each carried unique molecular identifiers attached by the library. TCRdb fed the RACE reads into MiXCR, producing one record per CDR3 protein. This sample has around 42,000 distinct CDR3 sequences, with around an eighth found just once. The source was whole blood, collected in connection with sensitization to the hapten diphenylcyclopropenone (DPC). This chain links TRBV5-1 with TRBJ1-3; possible D gene TRBD1, 5 bases. The clonotype originates from a woman aged 25 to 39 with alopecia areata. Some clones in this sample may be carry-over from other donors' samples. The CDR3 loop is CASSLAGTYSGNTIYF. The CDR3 DNA reads as TGCGCCAGCAGCTTAGCAGGGACTTACTCTGGAAACACCATATATTTT.